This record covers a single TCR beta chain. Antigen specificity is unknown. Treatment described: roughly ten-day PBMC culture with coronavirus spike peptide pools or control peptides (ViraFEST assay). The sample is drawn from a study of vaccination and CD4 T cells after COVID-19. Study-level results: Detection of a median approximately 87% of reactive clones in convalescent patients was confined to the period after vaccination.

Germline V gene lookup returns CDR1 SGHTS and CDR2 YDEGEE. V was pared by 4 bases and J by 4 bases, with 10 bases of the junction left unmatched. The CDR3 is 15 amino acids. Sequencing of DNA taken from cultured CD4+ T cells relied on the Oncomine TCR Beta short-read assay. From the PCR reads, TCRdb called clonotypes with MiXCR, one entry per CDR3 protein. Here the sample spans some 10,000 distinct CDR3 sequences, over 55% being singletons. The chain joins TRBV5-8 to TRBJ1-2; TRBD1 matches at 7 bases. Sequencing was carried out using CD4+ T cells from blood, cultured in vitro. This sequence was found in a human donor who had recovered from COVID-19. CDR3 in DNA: TGTGCCAGCAGCCCGACCGGGACAGCTCTCTATGGCTACACCTTC. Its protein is CASSPTGTALYGYTF.